The next 3 T cell receptor beta chains were all read from a single sample in a study of beta chain features in type 1 diabetes. TCRB transcripts that were expressed got sequenced, as all of the isolated RNA had been reverse transcribed. Profiled with immunoSEQ multiplex PCR; TCRdb holds only in-frame clones, not every one. The sample lists approximately 170,000 clones, roughly 9.1% occurring once. The sample consisted of central memory CD4+ T cells from blood. These receptors were taken from a woman younger than 30 in good health.

The V call is TRBV7-2, the J call TRBJ1-4; TRBD1 is a possible D gene (6 bases). Deletions cut 5 bases from V and 0 bases from J, with 13 bases between. This CDR3 spans 16 amino acids. The germline V gene has CDR1 SGHTA and CDR2 FQGNSA. The CDR3 DNA sequence: TGTGCCAGCAGCCCGGGACACCGAGCAACTAATGAAAAACTGTTTTTT. Translating it yields CASSPGHRATNEKLFF.

This clone showed up just a few times. This rearrangement joins TRBV5-6 to TRBJ2-4; 7 bases fit TRBD2. The germline CDR1 and CDR2 sequences are SGHDT and YYEEEE. The CDR3 contains 14 residues. The trim removed 1 base at V and 7 bases at J, leaving 5 bases unmatched. In DNA form, the CDR3 reads TGTGCCAGCAGCTTGATGGTGGGAGGGAACATTCAGTACTTC. This codes for CASSLMVGGNIQYF.

This clone was picked up a small number of times. The chain carries TRBV5-1 and TRBJ2-5; weak D call: TRBD1 (6 bases). V was trimmed by 3 bases and J by 1 base, leaving 10 bases between them. This CDR3 has 14 residues. Germline CDR1 is SGHRS and CDR2 is YFSETQ. Here the CDR3 reads CASSSKQGQETQYF. DNA of the CDR3: TGCGCCAGCAGCTCTAAACAGGGCCAAGAGACCCAGTACTTC.